The 2 T cell receptor beta chains given below trace back to one sample, sequenced in a study of T-cell reconstitution after alpha-beta-depleted transplantation in children. Preparation of the TCRbeta library used unique molecular identifiers. TCRdb re-called the PCR reads through MiXCR, storing one row per CDR3 protein. This sample has around 700,000 distinct CDR3 sequences, with roughly 14% found just once. The source material was PBMCs, sampled before TCRalphabeta/CD19-depleted stem cell transplant. The receptor set was obtained from a girl aged 2 to 9 with congenital amegakaryocytic thrombocytopenia, due to receive a stem cell transplant.

At least ten counts were recorded for this clonotype. This sequence joins TRBV29-1 and TRBJ2-5; 7 bases fit TRBD1. This CDR3 is built from 14 residues. Germline V CDR1 and CDR2: SQVTM, ANQGSEA. The ends lost 3 bases at V and 2 bases at J; junction bases unmatched: 6. The CDR3 region is CSVEGTAIQETQYF. CDR3 bases: TGCAGCGTTGAGGGGACAGCAATTCAAGAGACCCAGTACTTC.

This clonotype was detected only a few times. The V and J genes are TRBV15 and TRBJ1-1; possible D gene TRBD1, 6 bases. There are 15 residues in the CDR3. Trimming left V 4 bases short and J 2 bases short, with 14 bases between. The germline CDR1 and CDR2 sequences are LNHNV and YYDKDF (reference sequence). The DNA for the CDR3 is TGTGCCACCAGCACAGAACAGGGCCGTAACACTGAAGCTTTCTTT. Translating it yields CATSTEQGRNTEAFF.